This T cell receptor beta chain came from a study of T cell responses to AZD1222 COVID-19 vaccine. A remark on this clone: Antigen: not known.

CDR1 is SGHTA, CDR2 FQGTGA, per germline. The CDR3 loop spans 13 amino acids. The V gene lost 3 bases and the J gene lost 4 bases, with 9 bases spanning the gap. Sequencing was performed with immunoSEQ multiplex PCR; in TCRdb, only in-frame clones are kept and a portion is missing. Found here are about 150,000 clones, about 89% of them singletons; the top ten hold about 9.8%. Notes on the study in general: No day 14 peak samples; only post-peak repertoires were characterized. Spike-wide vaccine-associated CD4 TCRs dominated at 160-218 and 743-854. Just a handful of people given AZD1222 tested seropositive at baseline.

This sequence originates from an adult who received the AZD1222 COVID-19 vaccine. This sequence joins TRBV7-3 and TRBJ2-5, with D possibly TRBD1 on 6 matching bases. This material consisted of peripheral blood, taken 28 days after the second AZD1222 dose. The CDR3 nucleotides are TGTGCCAGCAGCTTTGGCAGGGGAGAGACCCAGTACTTC. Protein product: CASSFGRGETQYF.